This paragraph reports one T cell receptor beta chain. Its antigen remains unknown. Trimming stripped 1 base from V and 2 bases from J, with 11 bases between. This CDR3 spans 15 amino acids. Germline loops: CDR1 SGHVS, CDR2 FNYEAQ. The sample belongs to a study of OX40 agonist ivuxolimab in advanced cancers. As for the study in general: From about 23 to 85 years was the age range, with a mean of around 54 years, and 65% to 90% were male. Two cutaneous melanoma patients and one hepatocellular carcinoma patient, three in all, had partial responses.

No patient had autoimmune disease or received systemic immunosuppression. The method was immunoSEQ multiplex PCR; TCRdb's version includes in-frame clones alone and lacks a portion of them. Among 77,000 or so clones, approximately 90% were seen once, and the ten largest hold 0.53%. Points from the study as a whole: Fewer expanded clones were found on average in CD4+ than in CD8+ T cells.

The chain recombines TRBV7-6 with TRBJ2-5; D is ambiguous. Sequencing used CD4+ or CD8+ T cells sorted from blood, obtained in a trial of the OX40 agonist ivuxolimab. This receptor was taken from an adult with an advanced solid tumor such as melanoma, head and neck, liver or kidney cancer. Written as DNA, the CDR3 is TGTGCCAGCAGCTTAGGCGGTGCGAAACAAGAGACCCAGTACTTC. It specifies CASSLGGAKQETQYF. Filled out from reference TRBV7-6 and TRBJ2-5, the complete variable domain reads GAGVSQSPRYKVTKRGQDVALRCDPISGHVSLYWYRQALGQGPEFLTYFNYEAQQDKSGLPNDRFSAERPEGSISTLTIQRTEQRDSAMYRCASSLGGAKQETQYFGPGTRLLVL.